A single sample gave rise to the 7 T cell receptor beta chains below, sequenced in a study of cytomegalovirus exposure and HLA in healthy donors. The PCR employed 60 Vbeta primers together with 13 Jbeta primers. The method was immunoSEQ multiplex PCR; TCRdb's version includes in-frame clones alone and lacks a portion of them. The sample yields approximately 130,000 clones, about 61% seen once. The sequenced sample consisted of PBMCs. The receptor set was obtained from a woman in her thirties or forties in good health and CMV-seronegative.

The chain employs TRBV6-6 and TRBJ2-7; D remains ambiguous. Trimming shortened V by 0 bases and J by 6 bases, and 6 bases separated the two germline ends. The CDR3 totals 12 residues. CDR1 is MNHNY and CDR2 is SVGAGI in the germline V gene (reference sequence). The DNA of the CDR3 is TGTGCCAGCAGTTACTCGACTTCCGAGCAGTACTTC. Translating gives CASSYSTSEQYF.

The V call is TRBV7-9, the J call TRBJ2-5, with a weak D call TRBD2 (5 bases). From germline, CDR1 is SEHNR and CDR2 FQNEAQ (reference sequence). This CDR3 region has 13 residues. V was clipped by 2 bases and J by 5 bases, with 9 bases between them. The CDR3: CASSLYRGETQYF. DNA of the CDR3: TGTGCCAGCAGCTTATATCGAGGGGAGACCCAGTACTTC.

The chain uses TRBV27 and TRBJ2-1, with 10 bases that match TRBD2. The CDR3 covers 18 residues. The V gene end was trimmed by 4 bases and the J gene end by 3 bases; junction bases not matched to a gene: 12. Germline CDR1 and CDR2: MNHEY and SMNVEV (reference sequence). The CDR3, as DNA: TGTGCCAGCAGTTCCTCCATTATAGCGGGGGGACGCTACAATGAGCAGTTCTTC. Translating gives CASSSSIIAGGRYNEQFF.

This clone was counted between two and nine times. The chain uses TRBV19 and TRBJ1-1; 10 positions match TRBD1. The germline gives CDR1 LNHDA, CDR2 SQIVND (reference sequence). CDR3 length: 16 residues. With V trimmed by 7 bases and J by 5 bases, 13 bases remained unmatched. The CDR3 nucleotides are TGTGCCAGTATTCACAGACAGGGGGCGAGCGGGACTGAAGCTTTCTTT. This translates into CASIHRQGASGTEAFF. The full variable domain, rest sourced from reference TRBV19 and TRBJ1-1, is DGGITQSPKYLFRKEGQNVTLSCEQNLNHDAMYWYRQDPGQGLRLIYYSQIVNDFQKGDIAEGYSVSREKKESFPLTVTSAQKNPTAFYLCASIHRQGASGTEAFFGQGTRLTVV.

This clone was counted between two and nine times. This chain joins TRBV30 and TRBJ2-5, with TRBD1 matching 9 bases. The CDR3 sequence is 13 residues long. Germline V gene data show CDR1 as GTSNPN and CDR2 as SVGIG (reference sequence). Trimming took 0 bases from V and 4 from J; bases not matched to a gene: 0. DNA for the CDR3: TGTGCCTGGAGTGTACAGGGGGCAGAGACCCAGTACTTC. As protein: CAWSVQGAETQYF.

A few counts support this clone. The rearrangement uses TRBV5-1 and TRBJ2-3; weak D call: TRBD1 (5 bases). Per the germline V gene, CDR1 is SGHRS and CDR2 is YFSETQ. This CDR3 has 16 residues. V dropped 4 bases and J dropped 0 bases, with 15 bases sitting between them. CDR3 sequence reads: CASSRTGDSSTDTQYF. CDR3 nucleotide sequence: TGCGCCAGCAGCCGTACAGGAGATTCTAGCACAGATACGCAGTATTTT.

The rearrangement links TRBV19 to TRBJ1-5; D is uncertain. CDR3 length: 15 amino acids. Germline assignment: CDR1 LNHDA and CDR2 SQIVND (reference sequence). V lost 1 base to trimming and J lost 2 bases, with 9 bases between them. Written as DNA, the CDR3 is TGTGCCAGTAGTATAGGTGCAGGTCGCAATCAGCCCCAGCATTTT. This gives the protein CASSIGAGRNQPQHF. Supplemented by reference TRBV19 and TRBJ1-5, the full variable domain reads DGGITQSPKYLFRKEGQNVTLSCEQNLNHDAMYWYRQDPGQGLRLIYYSQIVNDFQKGDIAEGYSVSREKKESFPLTVTSAQKNPTAFYLCASSIGAGRNQPQHFGDGTRLSIL.